This TCR beta chain emerged from a study of CD8 T cells in ankylosing spondylitis. General study points: Disease-linked clones bore a CD8+ phenotype and were relatively rare in peripheral blood. Within matched ankylosing spondylitis synovial fluid, disease-linked clones were reportedly significantly enriched. Among TCR beta sequences, a motif of under 10 highly homologous variants appeared characteristic of ankylosing spondylitis blood.

This clonotype rates as medium-sized (0.01 to 0.1%). Its antigen is as yet unknown. TCRdb reprocessed the 5' RACE reads with MiXCR, giving one entry per CDR3 protein. The sample records 100,000 or so distinct CDR3 sequences, less than 25% being singletons. The CDR3 totals 14 residues. Trimming took off 3 bases at V and 6 bases at J, with 11 bases between the two ends. V is TRBV12-3 or TRBV12-4 and J is TRBJ2-2, with unresolved D. The receptor's source is a male donor with ankylosing spondylitis. What was sequenced was synovial fluid, either unsorted or a sorted T cell fraction (not recorded which). CDR3 sequence reads: CASSFILGPGELFF. The CDR3 bases are TGTGCCAGCAGTTTCATCTTAGGTCCCGGGGAGCTGTTTTTT.